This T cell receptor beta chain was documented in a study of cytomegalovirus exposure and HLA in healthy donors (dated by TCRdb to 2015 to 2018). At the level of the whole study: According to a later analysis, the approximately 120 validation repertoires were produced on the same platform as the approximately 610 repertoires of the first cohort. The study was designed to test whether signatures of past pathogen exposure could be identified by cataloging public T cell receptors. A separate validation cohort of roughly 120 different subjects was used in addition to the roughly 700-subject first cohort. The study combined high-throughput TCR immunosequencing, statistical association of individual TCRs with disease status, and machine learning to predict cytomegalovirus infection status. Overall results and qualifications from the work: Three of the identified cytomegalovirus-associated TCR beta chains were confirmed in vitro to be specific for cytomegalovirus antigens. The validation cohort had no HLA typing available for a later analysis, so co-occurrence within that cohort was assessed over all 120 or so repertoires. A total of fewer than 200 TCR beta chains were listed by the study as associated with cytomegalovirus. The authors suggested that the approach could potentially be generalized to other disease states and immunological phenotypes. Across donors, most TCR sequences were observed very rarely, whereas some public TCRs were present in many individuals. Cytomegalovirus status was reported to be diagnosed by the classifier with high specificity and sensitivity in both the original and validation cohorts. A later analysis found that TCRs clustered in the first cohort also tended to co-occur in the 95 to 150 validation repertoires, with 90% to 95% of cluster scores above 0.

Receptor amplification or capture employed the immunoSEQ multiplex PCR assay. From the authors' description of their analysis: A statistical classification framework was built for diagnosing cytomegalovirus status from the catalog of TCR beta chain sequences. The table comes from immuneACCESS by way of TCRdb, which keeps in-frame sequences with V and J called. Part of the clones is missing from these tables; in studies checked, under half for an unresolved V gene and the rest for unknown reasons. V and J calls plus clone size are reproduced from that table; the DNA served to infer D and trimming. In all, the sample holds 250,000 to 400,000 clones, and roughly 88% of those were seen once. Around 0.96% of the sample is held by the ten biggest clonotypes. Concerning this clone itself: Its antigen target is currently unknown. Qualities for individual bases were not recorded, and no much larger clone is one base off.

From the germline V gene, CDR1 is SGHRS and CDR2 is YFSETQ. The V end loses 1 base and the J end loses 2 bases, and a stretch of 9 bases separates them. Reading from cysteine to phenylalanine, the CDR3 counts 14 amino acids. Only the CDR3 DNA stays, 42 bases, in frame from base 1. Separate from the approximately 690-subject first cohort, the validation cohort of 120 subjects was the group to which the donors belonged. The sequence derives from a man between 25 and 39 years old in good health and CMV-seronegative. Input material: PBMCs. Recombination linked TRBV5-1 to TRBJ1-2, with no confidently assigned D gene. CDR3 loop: CASSLIASNYGYTF. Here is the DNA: TGCGCCAGCAGCTTGATAGCTTCGAACTATGGCTACACCTTC.